This TCR beta chain was sequenced for a study of beta chain features in type 1 diabetes. Study-wide results and caveats: In the patient group, naive, central memory and Treg TCRB repertoires seemed more alike than in the healthy donor group.

This clone was counted only a few times. What it binds is not known. Blood was collected once per donor into heparin, averaging about 120 mL. By way of CD45RO/CCR7/CD25/CD127/CD95/CD27, the CD4+ regulatory, stem cell-like memory, central memory and naive cells were sorted. CDR1 and CDR2 (germline): ENHRY, SYGVKD. Trimming cost V 4 bases and J 8 bases, with 14 bases left between them. The CDR3 is 13 amino acids. The entirety of the isolated RNA underwent reverse transcription, so expressed TCRB transcripts were sequenced. Profiling relied on immunoSEQ multiplex PCR, and the TCRdb table lists in-frame clones only, not all of them. The sample lists 150,000 to 180,000 clones; 11% were seen once.

V and J are TRBV10-3 and TRBJ1-2; no reliable D call. The sample consisted of central memory CD4+ T cells from blood. The source is a man younger than 35 in good health. DNA of the CDR3: TGTGCCATCAGTGTAAGAGGCGGAGGAGGCTACACCTTC. It codes for CAISVRGGGGYTF.